This T cell receptor (beta chain) was sequenced in a study of blood T cell repertoires in COVID-19. The CDR3 covers 11 residues. Germline V lookup: CDR1 SQVTM, CDR2 ANQGSEA. V was trimmed by 3 bases and J by 8 bases, leaving 8 bases between them. Sequencing was performed with immunoSEQ multiplex PCR; in TCRdb, only in-frame clones are kept and a portion is missing. The table includes around 120,000 clones, 88% detected once. The rearrangement uses TRBV29-1 and TRBJ1-3; D gene uncertain. The sequence came from a human donor in a cohort sampled during active COVID-19. Sequenced input: peripheral blood. CDR3 in DNA: TGCAGCGTTGATGAGGGTCACACCATATATTTT. It encodes CSVDEGHTIYF.